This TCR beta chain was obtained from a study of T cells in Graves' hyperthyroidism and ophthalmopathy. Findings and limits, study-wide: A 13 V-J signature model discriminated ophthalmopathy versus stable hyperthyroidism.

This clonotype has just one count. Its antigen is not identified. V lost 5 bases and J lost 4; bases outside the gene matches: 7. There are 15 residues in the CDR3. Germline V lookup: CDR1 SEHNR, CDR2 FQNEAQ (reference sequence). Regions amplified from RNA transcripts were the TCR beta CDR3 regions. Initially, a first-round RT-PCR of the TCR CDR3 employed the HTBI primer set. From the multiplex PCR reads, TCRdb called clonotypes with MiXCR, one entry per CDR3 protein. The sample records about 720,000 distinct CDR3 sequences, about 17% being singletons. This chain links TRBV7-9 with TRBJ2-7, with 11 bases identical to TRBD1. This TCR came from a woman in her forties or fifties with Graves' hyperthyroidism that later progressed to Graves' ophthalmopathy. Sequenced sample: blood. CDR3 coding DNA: TGTGCCAGCAGCCAGAGTGGACAGGGGGCGTACGAGCAGTACTTC. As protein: CASSQSGQGAYEQYF.